The 14 T cell receptor beta chains given below trace back to one sample, sequenced in a study of CD8+ T cells in alopecia areata. Following extraction, RNA underwent reverse transcription to cDNA, which served as the sequencing template. Clones were sequenced by immunoSEQ multiplex PCR, and TCRdb holds only the in-frame ones, with some missing. Altogether over 5,500 clones were found in the sample, and no singletons occur. Separation of pooled cutaneous lymph node cells was by sorting with CD4, CD8alpha, NKG2D, NKG2ACE and other markers. Source material: CD8+ T cells sorted from a lymph node. The receptors were sampled from a C3H/HeJ mouse with alopecia areata. Mice of this strain are of MHC haplotype H2-k.

As concerns this clone: The listed genes are named as in mouse. The read stops 4 residues short of the end of the CDR3; the missing end is completed from the germline J gene. This chain connects TRBV5 to TRBJ2-1; D could derive from TRBD1 or TRBD2 (5 bases each). V was trimmed by 3 bases and J by 3 bases, leaving 6 bases between them. The germline CDR1 and CDR2 sequences are LGHNA and YNLKQL (reference sequence). This CDR3 has 13 amino acids. CDR3 DNA (partial): TGTGCCAGCAGCCAGGGGCCCTATGCT. Translated: CASSQGPYA. The complete CDR3 sequence is CASSQGPYAEQFF.

This clone was counted many times. Genes and germline come from the mouse. The CDR3 protein is CASKQGKDTQYF. Incomplete CDR3 DNA: TGTGCCAGCAAGCAGGGGAAAGAC. V usage is TRBV14 and J usage is TRBJ2-5; tentatively, D is TRBD1 (6 bases). The observed sequence ends 4 residues before the CDR3 terminus, with the missing tail filled in from the germline J gene. In germline, CDR1 is SGHDT, CDR2 FRDEAV. This CDR3 has 12 residues.

This clone came up many times. Any gene name here is a mouse gene name. The CDR3 end is not reached by the read, which stops 4 residues before it; the germline J gene fills it in. The chain uses TRBV16 and TRBJ2-7; 9 bases align to TRBD2. CDR1 SGHSA and CDR2 FRNQAP come from the germline V gene. The CDR3 is made up of 14 amino acids. CDR3 sequence: CASSYRDWEDEQYF. CDR3 DNA, as far as it was read: TGTGCAAGCAGCTACCGGGACTGGGAAGAT.

About this clone itself: Germline and genes: mouse. The read terminates 4 residues ahead of where the CDR3 ends, so the germline J gene completes it. The V and J genes are TRBV31 and TRBJ2-7, with a tentative D call TRBD2 (6 bases). The CDR3 is made up of 14 amino acids. The germline CDR1 and CDR2 sequences are GKSSPN and SITVG. V was pared by 0 bases and J by 2 bases, with 11 bases between. This CDR3 is CAWSLSWGPYEQYF. Incomplete CDR3 DNA: TGTGCCTGGAGTCTATCCTGGGGACCCTAT.

In its sample, this clone ranks as medium-sized (0.01 to 0.1%). Germline and genes: mouse. The sequenced fragment ends 4 residues before the CDR3 boundary, so the rest is inferred from the germline J gene. This chain joins TRBV17 and TRBJ2-5; D unresolved. V lost 5 bases, J lost 0 bases, and 15 bases lay in between. CDR1 and CDR2 from the germline V gene are MNHDT and YYDKIL. CDR3 length: 16 residues. CDR3 DNA, as far as it was read: TGTGCTAGCAGTTTCCTTTACAGCTTTAACCAAGAC. Translating gives CASSFLYSFNQD. The whole CDR3 sequence reads CASSFLYSFNQDTQYF.

By sample fraction, this clone is medium-sized. Germline and genes: mouse. The read ends 4 residues shy of where the CDR3 ends; the end is completed using the germline J gene. The rearrangement uses TRBV13-2 and TRBJ1-1, with 7 bases that match TRBD1. Germline lookup yields CDR1 NNHNN and CDR2 SYGAGS (reference sequence). The length of the CDR3 is 12 residues. CDR3 residues: CASGKQGSEVFF. Partial CDR3 DNA: TGTGCCAGCGGGAAACAGGGGTCA.

This clone showed up many times. Gene names and germline match the mouse. CDR3 sequence reads: CASSEDRDSDYTF. The part of the CDR3 DNA that was read is TGTGCCAGCAGTGAGGACAGGGACTCC. V usage is TRBV13-1 and J usage is TRBJ1-2; 8 positions match TRBD1. The read terminates 4 residues ahead of where the CDR3 ends, so the germline J gene completes it. The CDR3 is made up of 13 amino acids. Germline V gives CDR1 NSHNY, CDR2 SYGAGN. Germline trimming cut 2 bases from V and 3 bases from J; bases unmatched to any gene: 0.

This clone was observed many times. Mouse gene names and germline throughout. The observed sequence ends 4 residues before the CDR3 terminus, with the missing tail filled in from the germline J gene. The chain links TRBV5 to TRBJ2-3; 7 positions agree with TRBD1. The junction had 0 bases not matched to a gene; V was cut back by 3 bases and J by 3 bases. The germline V gene has CDR1 LGHNA and CDR2 YNLKQL (reference sequence). This CDR3 is 13 amino acids long. The CDR3 region is CASSQDRAETLYF. The part of the CDR3 DNA that was read is TGTGCCAGCAGCCAGGACAGGGCAGAA.

This clone was detected ten times or more. The gene names here belong to mouse. The observed sequence ends 4 residues before the CDR3 terminus, with the missing tail filled in from the germline J gene. The chain combines TRBV5 with TRBJ2-5, with 8 bases matching TRBD1. The CDR3 consists of 16 residues. Germline loops: CDR1 LGHNA, CDR2 YNLKQL (reference sequence). Trimming took 2 bases from V and 3 from J; bases not matched to a gene: 7. The chain's CDR3 is CASSQNPDRGQDTQYF. Partial CDR3 DNA: TGTGCCAGCAGCCAAAACCCAGACAGGGGACAAGAC.

This clone has ten or more counts. The listed genes are named as in mouse. The read falls 4 residues short of the CDR3 end, and the missing part is taken from the germline J gene. This specimen includes other DNA sequences encoding the same CDR3. This chain joins TRBV5 and TRBJ2-7, with 7 bases that match TRBD2. Germline CDR1 reads LGHNA; CDR2 reads YNLKQL (reference sequence). This CDR3 is 13 amino acids long. The part of the CDR3 DNA that was read is TGTGCCAGCAGCCAAGACTGGGGGTAT. It yields the protein CASSQDWGY. The CDR3 in its entirety is CASSQDWGYEQYF.

Judged by abundance, this clone is medium-sized (0.01 to 0.1%). Mouse germline and gene names are used. Read coverage stops 4 residues before the CDR3 terminus; the germline J gene supplies the remainder. This rearrangement joins TRBV17 to TRBJ2-7; no firm D call. The CDR3 spans 14 residues. Germline V gives CDR1 MNHDT, CDR2 YYDKIL. V was pared by 0 bases and J by 0 bases, with 6 bases between. CDR3 protein: CASSRDSSSYEQYF. CDR3 DNA, as far as it was read: TGTGCTAGCAGTAGAGACAGTAGCTCCTAT. The full variable domain, its missing parts supplied by reference TRBV17 and TRBJ2-7, is DTTVKQNPRYKLARVGKPVNLICSQTMNHDTMYWYQKKPNQAPKLLLFYYDKILNREADTFEKFQSSRPNNSFCSLYIGSAGLEYSAMYLCASSRDSSSYEQYFGPGTRLTVL.

Comment on this clone: Mouse germline and gene names are used. The read terminates 4 residues ahead of where the CDR3 ends, so the germline J gene completes it. The rearrangement joins TRBV3 to TRBJ2-3; D possibly corresponds to TRBD2 (7 bases). CDR1 and CDR2 (germline): SNHLY, FYNGKV (reference sequence). V was clipped by 6 bases and J by 1 base, with 11 bases between them. This CDR3 has 14 amino acids. The CDR3: CASSDGGRAETLYF. CDR3 DNA, as far as it was read: TGTGCCAGCAGTGATGGGGGGCGTGCAGAA.

Comment on this clone: Germline and genes here are mouse. The read comes to an end 4 residues before the CDR3 does, leaving the germline J gene to fill in the end. This chain links TRBV13-1 with TRBJ2-4; 8 bases line up with TRBD2. Germline CDR1 is NSHNY and CDR2 is SYGAGN. The CDR3 length is 14 residues. V lost 4 bases, J lost 1 base, and 2 bases stayed unmatched. The CDR3 DNA, read in part, is TGTGCCAGCAGTATACTGGGGGGTCAAAAC. The encoded protein is CASSILGGQN. The complete CDR3 reads CASSILGGQNTLYF.

This clone has a count of ten or more. Gene names and germline match the mouse. The missing CDR3 end, 4 residues past where the read stops, is filled in from the germline J gene. Other DNA sequences in the same sample also yield this CDR3. This chain uses TRBV1 with TRBJ2-3; 9 bases align to TRBD1. J gave up 3 bases and V 0 bases, and 4 bases lay outside the gene matches. CDR3 length: 16 residues. Germline V gene lookup returns CDR1 NSQYPW and CDR2 LRSPGD (reference sequence). The CDR3 protein is CTCSADLGQGAETLYF. The sequenced CDR3 bases are TGCACCTGCAGTGCAGATTTGGGACAGGGAGCAGAA.